This TCR beta chain originates from a study of blood T cells in healthy people across ages. As to this clonotype: Its target is unknown.

Together with a sample-barcoded 5' primer, a J-beta primer mix was included in a second PCR lasting about 7 to 11 cycles. MiXCR, applied by TCRdb to the 5' RACE reads, yields one record per CDR3 protein. The repertoire holds some 780,000 distinct CDR3 sequences, with roughly three fifths as singletons. Study outcomes and limitations: Higher diversity and more naive CD4+ cells were features of long-lived donors, compared to aged donors.

This CDR3 spans 17 amino acids. CDR1 SGHRS and CDR2 YFSETQ come from the germline V gene. The V segment lost 0 bases and the J segment 7 bases; nucleotides outside the gene matches: 12. The TCR comes from a man aged 40-55 years in good health. V gene TRBV5-1 combines with J gene TRBJ2-1; the match to TRBD2 covers 8 bases. Specimen: blood. The CDR3 is CASSLDPPGGVRNEQFF. The CDR3 DNA follows: TGCGCCAGCAGCTTGGATCCTCCCGGGGGGGTGCGTAATGAGCAGTTCTTC.